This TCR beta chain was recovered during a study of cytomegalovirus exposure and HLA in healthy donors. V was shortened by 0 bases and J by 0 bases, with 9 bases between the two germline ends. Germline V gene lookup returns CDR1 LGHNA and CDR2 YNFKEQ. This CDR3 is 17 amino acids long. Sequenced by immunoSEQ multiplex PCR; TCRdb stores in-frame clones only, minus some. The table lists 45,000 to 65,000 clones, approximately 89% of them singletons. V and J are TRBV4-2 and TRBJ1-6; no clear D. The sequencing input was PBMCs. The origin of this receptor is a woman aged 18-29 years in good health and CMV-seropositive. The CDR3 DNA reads TGTGCCAGCAGCCAAGAGACGGGAAGCTCCTATAATTCACCCCTCCACTTT. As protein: CASSQETGSSYNSPLHF.